The present TCR beta chain was sequenced within a study of response to subunit inactivated influenza vaccine. Findings and caveats of the study: Authors proposed each seasonal influenza vaccination draws in few new T cells.

TCRdb ran MiXCR on the RT-PCR reads and lists one entry per CDR3 protein. The repertoire holds some 500,000 distinct CDR3 sequences, over 10% seen once, with less than 15% in the top ten. Concerning this clonotype itself: Its antigen is undetermined.

The V gene's germline CDR1 is SGHRS and CDR2 YFSETQ. V lost 4 bases to trimming and J lost 8 bases; unmatched junction nucleotides: 7. The CDR3 contains 14 residues. The sequencing used PBMCs from blood, collected 35 to 45 days after vaccination. This receptor was obtained from a man in his fifties who received an inactivated influenza vaccine. This rearrangement joins TRBV5-1 to TRBJ2-4; 9 bases fit TRBD1. The CDR3 DNA reads TGCGCCAGCAGCGGGACTGACAGGGGGGACATTCAGTACTTC. Amino acid sequence: CASSGTDRGDIQYF.